This T cell receptor (beta chain) derives from a study of T-cell reconstitution after alpha-beta-depleted transplantation in children (dated by TCRdb to 2016 to 2017). Turning to the overall study: Using TCR repertoire profiling, the study quantitatively followed how T-cell immune reconstitution unfolded in children after TCRalphabeta/CD19-depleted allogeneic hematopoietic cell transplantation.

For this clonotype: Its antigen is not yet known. No clone much larger than this one lies a single base away; base qualities are absent.

The method was PCR. Data came from an Illumina HiSeq 2500. TCR library preparation used molecular barcoding, with unique molecular identifiers applied to normalize quantification of the TCRbeta repertoire. TCRdb reran the public reads through fastp at Q25 and MiXCR, keeping productive beta chains. Rows matching on CDR3 protein sequence are summarized as one entry with the most common DNA and genes. This sample gives about 360,000 distinct CDR3 sequences in total; 13% of them show up just once. The ten biggest clones cover approximately 4.2% of the sample. CDR1 and CDR2, per the germline V gene, are MGHDK and SYGVNS. The V and J ends are trimmed by 8 bases and 12 bases, leaving 14 bases between them. Taken from cysteine to phenylalanine, the CDR3 has 11 residues. Just the 33-base CDR3 DNA is kept, in frame starting at base 1.

The rearrangement joined TRBV25-1 to TRBJ2-1; the D gene is possibly TRBD1, with 6 bases matching. The sample consisted of PBMCs, taken from the stem cell graft. This sequence originates from a human donor who donated a stem cell graft to a child with Fanconi anemia. The DNA sequence reads TGTGCCAGCGATACAGGGTCATGGCAGTTCTTC. The encoded protein is CASDTGSWQFF. Outside the CDR3, residues come from the reference TRBV25-1 and TRBJ2-1 proteins, so the full variable domain is: EADIYQTPRYLVIGTGKKITLECSQTMGHDKMYWYQQDPGMELHLIHYSYGVNSTEKGDLSSESTVSRIRTEHFPLTLESARPSHTSQYLCASDTGSWQFFGPGTRLTVL.